A selection of T cell receptor beta chains follows, all from one sample in a study of CD8+CD57+ T cells in acquired aplastic anemia. TCRdb re-called the reads with MiXCR, one entry per CDR3 protein. This sample has over 150,000 distinct CDR3 sequences; nearly 50% occur once, and the top ten carry approximately 12%. The sample was sorted CD4+, CD8+, or CD8+CD57+ T cells (not recorded which) from PBMCs. Receptors originate from a human donor with aplastic anemia. Each CDR3 is given with its conserved first and last residue. The order of the fields is clone size, V gene, D gene, J gene, CDR3 DNA, CDR3 protein. D genes are given only for firm matches. Size is stated for part of the rows, as once, few or many counts, or as a class when the clone is expanded.

clone_size: -; v_call: TRBV19; d_call: -; j_call: TRBJ1-4; cdr3_nt: TGTGCCAGCCGAAGTGGCACAGGGCTAAACGAAAAACTGTTTTTT; cdr3_aa: CASRSGTGLNEKLFF
clone_size: -; v_call: TRBV10-1; d_call: TRBD1; j_call: TRBJ2-3; cdr3_nt: TGCGCCAGCAACCTCCGGGACAGACATAGAGGTACGCAGTATTTT; cdr3_aa: CASNLRDRHRGTQYF
clone_size: many; v_call: TRBV9; d_call: -; j_call: TRBJ2-3; cdr3_nt: TGTGCCAGCAGCAATTGGGGAGATACGCAGTATTTT; cdr3_aa: CASSNWGDTQYF
clone_size: few; v_call: TRBV2; d_call: TRBD1; j_call: TRBJ1-1; cdr3_nt: TGTGCCAGCAGGGAACAGGGGTTGGGGAACACTGAAGCTTTCTTT; cdr3_aa: CASREQGLGNTEAFF
clone_size: few; v_call: TRBV18; d_call: TRBD1; j_call: TRBJ1-5; cdr3_nt: TGTGCCAGCTCAATCCGACAGGGTTTACAGCCCCAGCATTTT; cdr3_aa: CASSIRQGLQPQHF
clone_size: -; v_call: TRBV19; d_call: TRBD1; j_call: TRBJ1-1; cdr3_nt: TGTGCCAGTAGTACTACAGGGGCGCGAGCTTTCTTT; cdr3_aa: CASSTTGARAFF
clone_size: -; v_call: TRBV20-1; d_call: TRBD1; j_call: TRBJ2-3; cdr3_nt: TGCAGTGCTAGGGGCGGGACAGGGGGAGCGGATACGCAGTATTTT; cdr3_aa: CSARGGTGGADTQYF
clone_size: -; v_call: TRBV29-1; d_call: -; j_call: TRBJ2-7; cdr3_nt: TGCAGCGTTGAAGATTCAGGGTCGCCTTTAGGCGCCTACGAGCAGTACTTC; cdr3_aa: CSVEDSGSPLGAYEQYF
clone_size: once; v_call: TRBV20-1; d_call: TRBD1; j_call: TRBJ1-1; cdr3_nt: TGCAGTGCATTCGAAGACAGGGCCACTGAAGCTTTCTTT; cdr3_aa: CSAFEDRATEAFF
clone_size: once; v_call: TRBV12-3/TRBV12-4; d_call: -; j_call: TRBJ2-7; cdr3_nt: TGTGCCAGCAGTTTAGAGACAGGTCGGGACGAGCAGTACTTC; cdr3_aa: CASSLETGRDEQYF
clone_size: many; v_call: TRBV11-2; d_call: -; j_call: TRBJ1-2; cdr3_nt: TGTGCCAGCAGCTTAGTGGCAGGGGATAACTATGGCTACACCTTC; cdr3_aa: CASSLVAGDNYGYTF
clone_size: -; v_call: TRBV5-1; d_call: -; j_call: TRBJ2-5; cdr3_nt: TGCGCCAGCAGCTTGTCAAAGGATCCCCAGTACTTC; cdr3_aa: CASSLSKDPQYF
clone_size: many; v_call: TRBV15; d_call: -; j_call: TRBJ1-2; cdr3_nt: TGTGCCACCAGCAGAGATCGGGACTATGGCTACACCTTC; cdr3_aa: CATSRDRDYGYTF
clone_size: many; v_call: TRBV14; d_call: -; j_call: TRBJ2-1; cdr3_nt: TGTGCCAGCAGCCAAGATGGGGCAGCGAGGGATGAGCAGTTCTTC; cdr3_aa: CASSQDGAARDEQFF
clone_size: -; v_call: TRBV5-1; d_call: TRBD2; j_call: TRBJ2-7; cdr3_nt: TGCGCCAGCACCCAAACTAGCGGGAGTAACGAGCAGTACTTC; cdr3_aa: CASTQTSGSNEQYF
clone_size: few; v_call: TRBV12-3/TRBV12-4; d_call: -; j_call: TRBJ2-6; cdr3_nt: TGTGCCAGCAGAGGGGGGAAGACTGGGGCCAACGTCCTGACTTTC; cdr3_aa: CASRGGKTGANVLTF
clone_size: -; v_call: TRBV6-1; d_call: -; j_call: TRBJ1-4; cdr3_nt: TGTGCCAGCCAGGTGACAAGTAATGAAGAACTGTTTTTT; cdr3_aa: CASQVTSNEELFF
clone_size: -; v_call: TRBV19; d_call: -; j_call: TRBJ2-3; cdr3_nt: TGTGCCAGTAGTATCCCCTCAGCGAAGGGGACAGATACGCAGTATTTT; cdr3_aa: CASSIPSAKGTDTQYF
clone_size: many; v_call: TRBV6-1; d_call: -; j_call: TRBJ1-5; cdr3_nt: TGTGCCAGCAGCTCTAACGGGGCGACCCAGCATTTT; cdr3_aa: CASSSNGATQHF
clone_size: many; v_call: TRBV4-2; d_call: -; j_call: TRBJ2-5; cdr3_nt: TGTGCCAGCAGCCAAGGGACAAGGGAGACCCAGTACTTC; cdr3_aa: CASSQGTRETQYF
clone_size: once; v_call: TRBV29-1; d_call: -; j_call: TRBJ1-4; cdr3_nt: TGCAGCGTTCGACAGCCTGGTGAAAAACTGTTTTTT; cdr3_aa: CSVRQPGEKLFF
clone_size: -; v_call: TRBV7-6; d_call: -; j_call: TRBJ1-4; cdr3_nt: TGTGCCAGCAGCTTAAAAGGGGGAAAACTGTTTTTT; cdr3_aa: CASSLKGGKLFF
clone_size: once; v_call: TRBV20-1; d_call: TRBD1; j_call: TRBJ2-1; cdr3_nt: TGCAGTGCCGCCCAGGCCGACAGGGGACCGAATGAGCAGTTCTTC; cdr3_aa: CSAAQADRGPNEQFF
clone_size: -; v_call: TRBV29-1; d_call: -; j_call: TRBJ1-2; cdr3_nt: TGCAGCGTTCGGGTCAACAGCTATGGCTACACCTTC; cdr3_aa: CSVRVNSYGYTF
clone_size: -; v_call: TRBV7-9; d_call: -; j_call: TRBJ1-6; cdr3_nt: TGTGCCAGCAGCTCCCCGAGACCGGGTTCACCCCTCCACTTT; cdr3_aa: CASSSPRPGSPLHF
clone_size: -; v_call: TRBV24-1; d_call: -; j_call: TRBJ2-3; cdr3_nt: TGTGCCACCAGTGACCCTCCTAGCGGAGGGGGTACAGATACGCAGTATTTT; cdr3_aa: CATSDPPSGGGTDTQYF
clone_size: -; v_call: TRBV12-3/TRBV12-4; d_call: -; j_call: TRBJ1-2; cdr3_nt: TGTGCCAGCAGTTTCGGATTGCGAAACTATGGCTACACCTTC; cdr3_aa: CASSFGLRNYGYTF
clone_size: -; v_call: TRBV9; d_call: -; j_call: TRBJ2-1; cdr3_nt: TGTGCCAGCAGCGTAAGTGGTCGACCACCGAGCTCCTACAATGAGCAGTTCTTC; cdr3_aa: CASSVSGRPPSSYNEQFF
clone_size: -; v_call: TRBV5-1; d_call: -; j_call: TRBJ1-1; cdr3_nt: TGCGCCAGCAGCTTGGTGCCGAGCATGAACACTGAAGCTTTCTTT; cdr3_aa: CASSLVPSMNTEAFF
clone_size: -; v_call: TRBV25-1; d_call: -; j_call: TRBJ2-7; cdr3_nt: TGTGCCAGCAGTGAATATTCCGAAGCGGGTAGCTACGAGCAGTACTTC; cdr3_aa: CASSEYSEAGSYEQYF
clone_size: many; v_call: TRBV5-4; d_call: -; j_call: TRBJ2-7; cdr3_nt: TGTGCCAGCAGCTTTCGTGGGGGAAATGGCGAGCAGTACTTC; cdr3_aa: CASSFRGGNGEQYF
clone_size: few; v_call: TRBV18; d_call: TRBD1; j_call: TRBJ2-3; cdr3_nt: TGTGCCAGCTCACTCAATCGACAGGGAACAGATACGCAGTATTTT; cdr3_aa: CASSLNRQGTDTQYF
clone_size: many; v_call: TRBV7-6; d_call: TRBD2; j_call: TRBJ2-7; cdr3_nt: TGTGCCAGCAGCTCTAGCGGGGTGGGGGAGCAGTACTTC; cdr3_aa: CASSSSGVGEQYF
clone_size: many; v_call: TRBV5-8; d_call: -; j_call: TRBJ2-7; cdr3_nt: TGTGCCAGCAGCCTGCCGGGTATAAACGAGCAGTACTTC; cdr3_aa: CASSLPGINEQYF
clone_size: many; v_call: TRBV20-1; d_call: TRBD1; j_call: TRBJ1-4; cdr3_nt: TGCAGTGCTAAAGGACAGGGTGAAAAACTGTTTTTT; cdr3_aa: CSAKGQGEKLFF
clone_size: many; v_call: TRBV14; d_call: -; j_call: TRBJ2-5; cdr3_nt: TGTGCCAGCAGCCAAGGGCCGGCGGAGACCCAGTACTTC; cdr3_aa: CASSQGPAETQYF
clone_size: -; v_call: TRBV28; d_call: -; j_call: TRBJ2-1; cdr3_nt: TGTGCCAGCAGGGACCTCCGGGTCCTTGATAAGGATGAGCAGTTCTTC; cdr3_aa: CASRDLRVLDKDEQFF
clone_size: many; v_call: TRBV19; d_call: -; j_call: TRBJ1-2; cdr3_nt: TGTGCCAGTAATAGCCTTAACTATGGCTACACCTTC; cdr3_aa: CASNSLNYGYTF
clone_size: -; v_call: TRBV7-2; d_call: TRBD1; j_call: TRBJ1-1; cdr3_nt: TGTGCCAGCAGCAGTAGGACAGGGTTGAACACTGAAGCTTTCTTT; cdr3_aa: CASSSRTGLNTEAFF
clone_size: once; v_call: TRBV19; d_call: -; j_call: TRBJ2-2; cdr3_nt: TGTGCCAGTAGTTTAACGGAGGCCGGGGAGCTGTTTTTT; cdr3_aa: CASSLTEAGELFF
clone_size: -; v_call: TRBV24-1; d_call: TRBD1; j_call: TRBJ2-1; cdr3_nt: TGTGCCACCAGTCCTCGGACAGGGTTTAAGAATGAGCAGTTCTTC; cdr3_aa: CATSPRTGFKNEQFF
clone_size: -; v_call: TRBV5-1; d_call: TRBD2; j_call: TRBJ2-2; cdr3_nt: TGCGCCAGCAGCGCCTCTCTAGCGGGGGGGCTCGGCACCGGGGAGCTGTTTTTT; cdr3_aa: CASSASLAGGLGTGELFF
clone_size: -; v_call: TRBV14; d_call: -; j_call: TRBJ1-1; cdr3_nt: TGTGCCAGCAGCCAAGCGTACGTACCACACGGAGAAGCTTTCTTT; cdr3_aa: CASSQAYVPHGEAFF
clone_size: -; v_call: TRBV19; d_call: -; j_call: TRBJ1-1; cdr3_nt: TGTGCCAGTAGTGGGAGGGACAACACTGAAGCTTTCTTT; cdr3_aa: CASSGRDNTEAFF
clone_size: -; v_call: TRBV20-1; d_call: -; j_call: TRBJ1-2; cdr3_nt: TGCAGTGGGGGGGCAAAAGGCTACACCTTC; cdr3_aa: CSGGAKGYTF
clone_size: many; v_call: TRBV5-1; d_call: -; j_call: TRBJ2-2; cdr3_nt: TGCGCCAGCAGCTTGGGTGGTAGCATGAACACCGGGGAGCTGTTTTTT; cdr3_aa: CASSLGGSMNTGELFF
clone_size: -; v_call: TRBV11-2; d_call: -; j_call: TRBJ2-3; cdr3_nt: TGTGCCAGCAGCTTAGATTTGGGGACGCCCCCAGGGGCAGATACGCAGTATTTT; cdr3_aa: CASSLDLGTPPGADTQYF
clone_size: -; v_call: TRBV24-1; d_call: -; j_call: TRBJ2-7; cdr3_nt: TGTGCCACCAGTGATACAGGTCATACCTACGAGCAGTACTTC; cdr3_aa: CATSDTGHTYEQYF
clone_size: few; v_call: TRBV7-9; d_call: -; j_call: TRBJ1-6; cdr3_nt: TGTGCCAGCAGTTCGTCGGACCTCGCACCCCTCCACTTT; cdr3_aa: CASSSSDLAPLHF
clone_size: -; v_call: TRBV29-1; d_call: -; j_call: TRBJ1-1; cdr3_nt: TGCAGCGTTGTGGTTATGGGCCGGGACACTGAAGCTTTCTTT; cdr3_aa: CSVVVMGRDTEAFF
clone_size: many; v_call: TRBV3-1; d_call: -; j_call: TRBJ1-6; cdr3_nt: TGTGCCAGCAGCCAAGGACGGAGCCGAAATTCACCCCTCCACTTT; cdr3_aa: CASSQGRSRNSPLHF
clone_size: -; v_call: TRBV15; d_call: -; j_call: TRBJ2-3; cdr3_nt: TGTGCCACCAGCATACTTGGAAGCACAGATACGCAGTATTTT; cdr3_aa: CATSILGSTDTQYF
clone_size: -; v_call: TRBV10-3; d_call: TRBD2; j_call: TRBJ2-3; cdr3_nt: TGTGCCACTTCGGCTAGCGGGAGGGCCGCAGATACGCAGTATTTT; cdr3_aa: CATSASGRAADTQYF
clone_size: many; v_call: TRBV5-1; d_call: -; j_call: TRBJ1-1; cdr3_nt: TGCGCCAGCAGCACAGGACCCTCCCGGGACACTGAAGCTTTCTTT; cdr3_aa: CASSTGPSRDTEAFF
clone_size: -; v_call: TRBV7-3; d_call: TRBD2; j_call: TRBJ2-3; cdr3_nt: TGCGCCAGCAGCCAAGGGGTTTCGGGGGGGCCGGTTACTCGCACAGATACGCGGTATTTT; cdr3_aa: CASSQGVSGGPVTRTDTRYF
clone_size: many; v_call: TRBV5-1; d_call: -; j_call: TRBJ2-1; cdr3_nt: TGCGCCAGCAGTAGAGCAGGGGACCACTACAATGAGCAGTTCTTC; cdr3_aa: CASSRAGDHYNEQFF
clone_size: many; v_call: TRBV7-6; d_call: -; j_call: TRBJ2-2; cdr3_nt: TGTGCCAGCAGCCCAACCGGGGAGCTGTTTTTT; cdr3_aa: CASSPTGELFF